This T cell receptor (beta chain) comes out of a study of T cells in Graves' hyperthyroidism and ophthalmopathy. TCR beta CDR3 regions were amplified from RNA. TCR CDR3 underwent first-round RT-PCR with the HTBI primer set. MiXCR, run by TCRdb on the multiplex PCR reads, gives a single entry per CDR3 protein. The sample records 480,000 or so distinct CDR3 sequences, over 35% being singletons. This CDR3 contains 15 residues. Trimming at V came to 4 bases and at J to 7 bases, leaving 11 bases not matched to a gene. Germline CDR1 ENHRY, CDR2 SYGVKD. The chain uses TRBV10-3 and TRBJ1-1, with 8 bases identical to TRBD1. Sequencing used peripheral blood or thyroid tissue (not recorded which). This receptor was taken from an adult woman with Graves' disease, either hyperthyroidism or ophthalmopathy (not recorded which). The CDR3 nucleotides read TGTGCCATCAGTGGCCGACAGGGGTGGCGAAGTGAAGCTTTCTTT. Translating it yields CAISGRQGWRSEAFF.